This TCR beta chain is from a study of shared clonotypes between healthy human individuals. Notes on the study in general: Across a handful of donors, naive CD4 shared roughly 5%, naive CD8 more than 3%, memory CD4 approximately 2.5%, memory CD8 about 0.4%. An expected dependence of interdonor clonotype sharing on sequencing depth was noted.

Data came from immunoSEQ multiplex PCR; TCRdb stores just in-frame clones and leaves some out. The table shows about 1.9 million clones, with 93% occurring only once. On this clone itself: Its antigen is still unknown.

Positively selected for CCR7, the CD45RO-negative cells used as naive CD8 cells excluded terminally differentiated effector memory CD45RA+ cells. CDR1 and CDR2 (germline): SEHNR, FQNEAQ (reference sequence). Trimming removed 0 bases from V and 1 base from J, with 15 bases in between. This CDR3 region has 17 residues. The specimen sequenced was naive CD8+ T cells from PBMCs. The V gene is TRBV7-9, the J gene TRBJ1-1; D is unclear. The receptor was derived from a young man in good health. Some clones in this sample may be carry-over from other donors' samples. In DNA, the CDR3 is TGTGCCAGCAGCTTAGCGTTGAGGGTCGCCCCGAACACTGAAGCTTTCTTT. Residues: CASSLALRVAPNTEAFF. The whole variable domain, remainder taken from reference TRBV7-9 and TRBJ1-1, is DTGVSQNPRHKITKRGQNVTFRCDPISEHNRLYWYRQTLGQGPEFLTYFQNEAQLEKSRLLSDRFSAERPKGSFSTLEIQRTEQGDSAMYLCASSLALRVAPNTEAFFGQGTRLTVV.